These T cell receptor beta chains were read from a single sample in a study of T cells in Graves' hyperthyroidism and ophthalmopathy. MiXCR was run by TCRdb on the multiplex PCR reads, yielding one entry per CDR3 protein. The top ten clones hold about 8.4% of a sample with approximately 700,000 distinct CDR3 sequences, approximately 16% of them seen once. Sequences were obtained from blood. These TCRs come from a man aged 18 to 30 with Graves' hyperthyroidism. CDR3s include the opening cysteine and the closing phenylalanine or tryptophan.

v_call: TRBV6-1; cdr3_aa: CASRQNTEAFF
v_call: TRBV29-1; cdr3_aa: CSGEPLAKNIQYF
v_call: TRBV27; cdr3_aa: CASMIRGSGTEAFF
v_call: TRBV6-2/TRBV6-3; cdr3_aa: CASSAELGRGTGELFF
v_call: TRBV7-9; cdr3_aa: CASSLAGTYNSPLHF
v_call: TRBV5-8; cdr3_aa: CARASAYTDTQYF
v_call: TRBV12-3/TRBV12-4; cdr3_aa: CASSVRMTKNIQYF
v_call: TRBV20-1; cdr3_aa: CSALYQRNNEQFF
v_call: TRBV7-9; cdr3_aa: CASRQEVYEQYF
v_call: TRBV28; cdr3_aa: CASSISIGQGRTEAFF
v_call: TRBV7-9; cdr3_aa: CASSQDLASGSLNNEQFF
v_call: TRBV6-1; cdr3_aa: CASSERLRLQETQYF
v_call: TRBV4-1; cdr3_aa: CASSQDAGVATPRNEQFF
v_call: TRBV27; cdr3_aa: CASSSRGLQSSYEQYF
v_call: TRBV20-1; cdr3_aa: CSFWASYEQYF
v_call: TRBV19; cdr3_aa: CASSTAPVGEQYF
v_call: TRBV30; cdr3_aa: CAWSVSGANEKLFF
v_call: TRBV10-3; cdr3_aa: CAIMGSDNEQFF
v_call: TRBV6-5; cdr3_aa: CASSYSGGEQFF
v_call: TRBV11-2; cdr3_aa: CASSSRQGVLNSPLHF
v_call: TRBV18; cdr3_aa: CASSLIPLDEQYF
v_call: TRBV5-1; cdr3_aa: CATRPRTGGHEQYF
v_call: TRBV28; cdr3_aa: CASSPVYQPLLSGNTIYF
v_call: TRBV11-1; cdr3_aa: CASSSTGRLNTEAFF
v_call: TRBV20-1; cdr3_aa: CSAKAGGILLSEQYF
v_call: TRBV28; cdr3_aa: CASSLGGTTGNTIYF
v_call: TRBV15; cdr3_aa: CATSRDLGKDTQYF
v_call: TRBV3-1; cdr3_aa: CASSQEFGQGPAVYEQYF
v_call: TRBV20-1; cdr3_aa: CSARVVAVGEQYF
v_call: TRBV11-2; cdr3_aa: CASSLTETRETQYF
v_call: TRBV6-1; cdr3_aa: CASRRRDPNTEAFF
v_call: TRBV11-2; cdr3_aa: CASSLDLAGAGTDTQYF
v_call: TRBV20-1; cdr3_aa: CSARDLRMVWGNQPQHF
v_call: TRBV5-1; cdr3_aa: CASSLPSGTHNEQFF
v_call: TRBV7-2; cdr3_aa: CASRFYLQVLYGYTF
v_call: TRBV7-9; cdr3_aa: CASSSVGTGVYEQYF
v_call: TRBV6-1; cdr3_aa: CASGRTGSYNEQFF
v_call: TRBV20-1; cdr3_aa: CSARYLAGGPSTGELFF
v_call: TRBV7-9; cdr3_aa: CASTLAGRMNTEAFF
v_call: TRBV19; cdr3_aa: CATSTGSTDTQYF
v_call: TRBV5-5; cdr3_aa: CASRPVAAYEQYF
v_call: TRBV28; cdr3_aa: CASSPNRGTYEQYF
v_call: TRBV30; cdr3_aa: CAWSADSLNEKLFF
v_call: TRBV6-2/TRBV6-3; cdr3_aa: CASSWLAGGLSYNEQFF
v_call: TRBV28; cdr3_aa: CASTRDRRYGYTF
v_call: TRBV11-2; cdr3_aa: CASSFSSGRDYYNEQFF
v_call: TRBV27; cdr3_aa: CASSQTDRGEQYF
v_call: TRBV19; cdr3_aa: CASSTQDTDTQYF
v_call: TRBV7-8; cdr3_aa: CASSARRGGPRMNTEAFF
v_call: TRBV11-2; cdr3_aa: CASRPTGGKQYF
v_call: TRBV5-6; cdr3_aa: CASSRYNTGVNTEAFF
v_call: TRBV9; cdr3_aa: CASTRTPSHEQFF
v_call: TRBV28; cdr3_aa: CVSSSTGKRTQYF